The rows below give T cell receptor beta chains drawn from one sample of a study of cytomegalovirus exposure and HLA in healthy donors. Libraries were prepared by immunoSEQ multiplex PCR; TCRdb keeps only in-frame clonotypes and omits some of them. The sample has about 76,000 clones; 70% to 80% are singletons. Material: PBMCs. The origin of the receptors is a young man in good health and CMV-seronegative. Both conserved end residues are part of each CDR3. The order of the fields is CDR3 DNA, CDR3 protein, J gene, clone size, V gene, D gene. D genes are given only for firm matches. Rows give clone size only sometimes, using once, few, many, or a class for an expanded clone.

TGTGCCAGCAGCCTCAAAAATCTGATGCGCGCGAACACCGGGGAGCTGTTTTTT	CASSLKNLMRANTGELFF	TRBJ2-2	NA	TRBV7-2	NA
TGTGCATCTTCAGCCAAAAACATTCAGTACTTC	CASSAKNIQYF	TRBJ2-4	NA	TRBV28	NA
TGTGCCACCAGGAAGGCGGGGGGCACCGGGGAGCTGTTTTTT	CATRKAGGTGELFF	TRBJ2-2	NA	TRBV15	TRBD2
TGTGCCAGCAATACCCAGGGGACCCATGAAAAACTGTTTTTT	CASNTQGTHEKLFF	TRBJ1-4	NA	TRBV6-6	NA
TGCGCCAGCAGTGGTCCGGGACAGGGGGCATCCAAAAACATTCAGTACTTC	CASSGPGQGASKNIQYF	TRBJ2-4	few	TRBV10-2	TRBD1
TGTGCCAGCAGCTTAAAAGCCCAACTGTTTTTT	CASSLKAQLFF	TRBJ2-2	once	TRBV7-9	NA
TGCGCCAGCAGCCAAGAAGGGTACAGGACCTCCTACGAGCAGTACTTC	CASSQEGYRTSYEQYF	TRBJ2-7	NA	TRBV4-1	NA
TGTGCCAGCAGTGATATTTCGACAAGTAAAGAGACCCAGTACTTC	CASSDISTSKETQYF	TRBJ2-5	NA	TRBV25-1	NA
TGTGCCAGCACCGCCATTCGAAGGGGGGGACCCTACGAGCAGTACTTC	CASTAIRRGGPYEQYF	TRBJ2-7	NA	TRBV27	NA
TGCGCCAGCAGCTGGACAGGGGGACCTTTGAACACTGAAGCTTTCTTT	CASSWTGGPLNTEAFF	TRBJ1-1	few	TRBV5-1	TRBD1
TGTGCCAGCTCACCCGACTGGGAGGGTGCTGAAGCTTTCTTT	CASSPDWEGAEAFF	TRBJ1-1	NA	TRBV18	NA
TGCGCCAGCAGCCAAGAGCCCACAGGGGGGGTAGGTGAGCAGTTCTTC	CASSQEPTGGVGEQFF	TRBJ2-1	NA	TRBV4-3	NA
TGTGCCAGCAGCTTATTAGGGGAGCTGTTTTTT	CASSLLGELFF	TRBJ2-2	NA	TRBV7-9	NA
TGTGCCAGCATTCCCCAGAGGGGGGACAGGAATCAGCCCCAGCATTTT	CASIPQRGDRNQPQHF	TRBJ1-5	NA	TRBV6-4	TRBD1
TGTGCCAGCCGTAAAGGGACTCGGGGGTCGGACACCGGGGAGCTGTTTTTT	CASRKGTRGSDTGELFF	TRBJ2-2	NA	TRBV19	NA
TGTGCCAGTAGTATAGATCACTCACCGGCGGGGACCCAGTACTTC	CASSIDHSPAGTQYF	TRBJ2-5	NA	TRBV19	NA
TGTGCTTCGGGGGAGTCCACAGATACGCAGTATTTT	CASGESTDTQYF	TRBJ2-3	NA	TRBV6-5	NA
TGTGCCAGCAGCCCCGGACTAGCGGAGGGGAGAAATACGCAGTATTTT	CASSPGLAEGRNTQYF	TRBJ2-3	NA	TRBV27	TRBD2